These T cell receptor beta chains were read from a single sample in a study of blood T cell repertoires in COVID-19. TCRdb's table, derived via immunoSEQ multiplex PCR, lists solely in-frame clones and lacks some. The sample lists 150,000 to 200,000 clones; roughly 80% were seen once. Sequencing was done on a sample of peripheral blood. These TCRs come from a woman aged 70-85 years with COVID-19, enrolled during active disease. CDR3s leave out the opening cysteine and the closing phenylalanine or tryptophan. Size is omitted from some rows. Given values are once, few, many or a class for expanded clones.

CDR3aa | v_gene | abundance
ASSRLAGTYNEQF | TRBV6-2/TRBV6-3 | few
ASAGTGANYGYT | TRBV6-5 | NA
ASSLQGGYNEQF | TRBV11-2 | NA
ASNLAESTDTQY | TRBV28 | NA
ASSYATGSGNTIY | TRBV6-6 | NA
AWTLQGARETQY | TRBV30 | NA
ASSQGGGSYTEAF | TRBV4-2 | NA
ATNKFAHDEAF | TRBV12-3/TRBV12-4 | NA
ASSLTSFSEQY | TRBV7-6 | NA
ASSLVGGPFGELF | TRBV7-8 | NA
ASSIGRTEAF | TRBV5-1 | NA
ASSLRDSSLEQY | TRBV7-7 | NA
ACGLAGAGTQY | TRBV6-5 | NA
ASSSPGETQY | TRBV5-1 | few
ASSHERGGRYEQY | TRBV4-1 | NA
ASSSLTSGAYEQY | TRBV7-2 | NA
ASSAPGQDYTGELF | TRBV9 | once
ATFQKMTGQGETQY | TRBV5-4 | once
ASSSRLAGWGEQF | TRBV7-3 | NA
ASSLVGVNQPQH | TRBV7-9 | NA
ASSLTGVFGYT | TRBV28 | NA
ASSLAPKEQGYRTGELF | TRBV7-8 | few
ASSQQTGIQETQY | TRBV5-1 | NA
ASSLWGREIFGYT | TRBV27 | NA
ASSPGRVKGNTIY | TRBV19 | NA
ASGFEGGQGF | TRBV12-5 | once
ATSRDIGGQETQY | TRBV15 | NA
ATQQAGQPQH | TRBV10-3 | few
ASSYGEGHYGYT | TRBV6-5 | NA
ASSVGQGYGYT | TRBV9 | once
ASSQPGQGYEQF | TRBV19 | NA
ASSQGYSTQY | TRBV3-1/TRBV3-2 | NA
ASSPSQATGNTIY | TRBV18 | few
ASSFSGAANEKLF | TRBV28 | NA
ASSPRGGQETQY | TRBV11-2 | NA
ASSNLLRDTQQETQY | TRBV21-1 | NA
ASSSQGYNEQF | TRBV28 | NA
ATLPWTGQETQY | TRBV19 | NA
ATSDPLAGGPEDTQY | TRBV24-1 | NA
ASTSDRGAF | TRBV28 | once
ASKRGQQETQY | TRBV19 | NA